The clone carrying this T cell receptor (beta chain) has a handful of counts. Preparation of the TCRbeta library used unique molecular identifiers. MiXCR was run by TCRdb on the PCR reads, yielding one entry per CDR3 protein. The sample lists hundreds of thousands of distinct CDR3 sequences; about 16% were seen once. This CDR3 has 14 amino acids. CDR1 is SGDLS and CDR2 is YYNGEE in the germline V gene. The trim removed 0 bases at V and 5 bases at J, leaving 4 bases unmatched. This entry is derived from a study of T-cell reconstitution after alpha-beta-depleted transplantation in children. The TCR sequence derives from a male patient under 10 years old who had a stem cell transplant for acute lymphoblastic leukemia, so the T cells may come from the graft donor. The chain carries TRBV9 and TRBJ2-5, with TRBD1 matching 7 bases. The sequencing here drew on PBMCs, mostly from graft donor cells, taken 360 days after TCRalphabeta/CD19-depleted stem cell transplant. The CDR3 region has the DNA TGTGCCAGCAGCGTAGTTGTCAGGGGGGAGACCCAGTACTTC. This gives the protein CASSVVVRGETQYF. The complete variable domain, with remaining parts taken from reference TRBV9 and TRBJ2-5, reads DSGVTQTPKHLITATGQRVTLRCSPRSGDLSVYWYQQSLDQGLQFLIQYYNGEERAKGNILERFSAQQFPDLHSELNLSSLELGDSALYFCASSVVVRGETQYFGPGTRLLVL.